Below are 9 T cell receptor beta chains sequenced from a single sample in a study of T-cell reconstitution after alpha-beta-depleted transplantation in children. A TCRbeta library incorporating unique molecular identifiers was prepared. TCRdb reprocessed the PCR reads with MiXCR, giving one entry per CDR3 protein. The table lists about 540,000 distinct CDR3 sequences, more than 20% of them singletons. The material was PBMCs, obtained before TCRalphabeta/CD19-depleted stem cell transplant. The receptors originated from a boy in the first two years of life with Wiskott-Aldrich syndrome, due to receive a stem cell transplant.

Only a few counts were recorded for this clonotype. This chain links TRBV20-1 with TRBJ2-3, with TRBD2 matching over 7 bases. Germline CDR1 and CDR2: DFQATT and SNEGSKA (reference sequence). CDR3 size: 14 residues. V shed 1 base, J shed 4 bases, and the junction held 5 bases outside the gene matches. CDR3 bases: TGCAGTGCTAGAGGTGGCGGGAGTGCAGATACGCAGTATTTT. It specifies CSARGGGSADTQYF.

The sample holds a few counts of this clonotype. V gene TRBV27 combines with J gene TRBJ2-3; D tentatively reads TRBD1 or TRBD2 (5 bases each). The CDR3 has 14 amino acids. V was pared by 4 bases and J by 0 bases, with 8 bases between. CDR1 is MNHEY and CDR2 is SMNVEV in the germline V gene (reference sequence). This CDR3 is CASSSRESTDTQYF. CDR3 bases: TGTGCCAGCAGTTCCAGGGAGAGCACAGATACGCAGTATTTT.

This clonotype has just a few counts. This chain links TRBV12-3 or TRBV12-4 with TRBJ2-2; 9 bases map to TRBD2. The CDR3 sequence is 15 residues long. V dropped 6 bases and J dropped 8; count of bases not matched to a gene: 10. CDR3 nucleotides: TGTGCCAGCAGCCTTAGCGGGAGAGGGCTAGGGGAGCTGTTTTTT. Its protein product is CASSLSGRGLGELFF.

V gene TRBV5-1 combines with J gene TRBJ2-1; D is ambiguous. This CDR3 has 13 amino acids. Per the germline V gene, CDR1 is SGHRS and CDR2 is YFSETQ. The germline V and J ends were trimmed by 6 bases and 4 bases, with 11 bases remaining between them. The CDR3 reads CASTSSGYNEQFF. The CDR3 DNA reads TGCGCCAGCACTTCTTCCGGATACAATGAGCAGTTCTTC. Drawing the rest from reference TRBV5-1 and TRBJ2-1, the complete variable domain is KAGVTQTPRYLIKTRGQQVTLSCSPISGHRSVSWYQQTPGQGLQFLFEYFSETQRNKGNFPGRFSGRQFSNSRSEMNVSTLELGDSALYLCASTSSGYNEQFFGPGTRLTVL.

The gene calls are TRBV15 and TRBJ2-1; 7 bases match TRBD2. Germline assignment: CDR1 LNHNV and CDR2 YYDKDF (reference sequence). The CDR3 extends over 18 amino acids. Trimming at V came to 1 base and at J to 9 bases, leaving 18 bases not matched to a gene. The CDR3 here is CATSRGRGVAGRSAEQFF. The CDR3 coding sequence is TGTGCCACCAGCAGAGGCCGAGGGGTAGCGGGTCGGTCCGCTGAGCAGTTCTTC.

V is TRBV28 and J is TRBJ2-5; D possibly corresponds to TRBD2 (5 bases). In germline, CDR1 is MDHEN, CDR2 SYDVKM. The CDR3 contains 15 residues. With 6 bases removed from V and 5 bases from J, the gap between germline ends came to 19 bases. The CDR3 sequence is CASREWQTGWETQYF. The CDR3 coding sequence is TGTGCCAGCAGGGAATGGCAGACGGGGTGGGAGACCCAGTACTTC.

This clonotype was observed a handful of times. CDR3 DNA: TGCAGTGCTAGAGATCTTCGGGACTATGGCTACACCTTC. Its translation is CSARDLRDYGYTF. V is TRBV20-1 and J is TRBJ1-2; D gene unclear. Between the trimmed V and J ends, which lost 0 bases and 3 bases, there was a span of 8 bases. CDR3 length: 13 amino acids. Germline V CDR1 and CDR2: DFQATT, SNEGSKA (reference sequence).

V gene TRBV20-1 combines with J gene TRBJ2-1; TRBD1 matches at 7 bases. Germline CDR1 DFQATT, CDR2 SNEGSKA (reference sequence). V lost 2 bases, J lost 0 bases, and 7 bases stayed unmatched. This CDR3 region has 16 residues. CDR3 amino acids: CSARKEAGGSYNEQFF. The CDR3 nucleotides are TGCAGTGCTAGAAAGGAGGCAGGGGGCTCCTACAATGAGCAGTTCTTC.

The rearrangement uses TRBV7-9 and TRBJ2-5; 7 positions match TRBD2. V lost 5 bases to trimming and J lost 6 bases; unmatched junction nucleotides: 6. Germline V gene sequence: CDR1 SEHNR, CDR2 FQNEAQ (reference sequence). This CDR3 has 13 residues. CDR3 coding DNA: TGTGCCAGCAGCATACCGGGGACTAAGACCCAGTACTTC. Encoded protein: CASSIPGTKTQYF.